The present entry profiles one TCR beta chain with its context. The specificity of this receptor is unknown. No much larger clonotype is one base removed from it; base qualities were not supplied. The immunoSEQ Assay, a bias-controlled multiplex PCR, was used to amplify TCRbeta CDR3 regions from genomic DNA. The published analysis was carried out like this. The number of nucleated cells in each sample was estimated by amplification of reference gene primers within the assay. To quantify the absolute abundance of each unique TCRbeta CDR3 rearrangement, sequence reads were collapsed and filtered. For each sample, productive Simpson clonality was calculated as the square root of Simpson's diversity index over productive rearrangements. In its TCRdb copy, this immuneACCESS table keeps in-frame sequences only and misses some clones. Where compared with another copy, unresolved V genes explain less than half of these, and the others have no known cause. V and J calls and clone size are copied from that table; D and trimming were computed from the DNA. This sample has approximately 150,000 clones in its table, and approximately 81% of those were observed once. Of the sample, nearly 8% falls within the top ten clones.

The source of the sample is a study of blood T cell repertoires in COVID-19 (dated by TCRdb to 2020 to 2022). With respect to the entire study: Samples from collaborators originated in the United States, Italy and Spain and spanned both the acute and convalescent phases of COVID-19. The prospective study material was composed of cDNA or gDNA derived from T cells, B-cell-depleted T cells, or PBMCs. Deeply sampled blood TCRbeta repertoires from subjects exposed to, actively infected with, or recovered from COVID-19 were included in the dataset. A freely available public database, intended as a resource for researchers studying the immune response to SARS-CoV-2, is where the repertoires were released. The samples were drawn from the first 160 participants of the ongoing ImmuneRACE study and from 1,254 subjects provided by 6 global collaborators. Sample metadata almost always included a de-identified subject ID, COVID-19 status, age in years and sex. Where available, HLA class I and class II types were obtained from metadata supplied by the sample provider rather than from assay-based typing.

The germline V gene sets CDR1 to SGHRS and CDR2 to YFSETQ. From the cysteine up to the phenylalanine, the CDR3 has a length of 15 residues. Of the read, only the CDR3 DNA is kept; its 45 bases are in frame from base 1. Between the V and J ends, shortened by 0 bases and 3 bases respectively, the junction contains 11 bases. Participants in the prospective study were aged about 18 to 100 years, lived in more than 20 United States geographic areas, and enrolled through a virtual design. In the prospective study, cohorts were assigned on the basis of participant-reported clinical history obtained from a screening survey and a study questionnaire. For ImmuneRACE Cohort 3, a participant was defined as recovered based on two consecutive negative NP/OP PCR tests, clearance by a healthcare professional, or resolution of symptoms. In the prospective study, mobile phlebotomists collected whole blood, serum and a nasopharyngeal or oropharyngeal swab from each participant. Participants in the prospective study had the option to provide additional blood draws and questionnaires over an approximately 2-month period. Prospective study blood samples were shipped either frozen or at room temperature before DNA extraction.

Results the study describes overall, beyond this receptor: The amount of clinical and demographic metadata varied by source and participant and was provided uncurated.

Sequencing used PBMCs or T cells enriched from blood (not recorded which). This TCR was sampled from a woman aged 50 to 60 who had recovered from COVID-19. This chain joins TRBV5-1 to TRBJ2-3; perhaps TRBD1 is the D gene, with 5 bases matching. The CDR3 region reads CASSLVPGKTDTQYF. The bases read TGCGCCAGCAGCTTGGTCCCAGGGAAAACAGATACGCAGTATTTT.